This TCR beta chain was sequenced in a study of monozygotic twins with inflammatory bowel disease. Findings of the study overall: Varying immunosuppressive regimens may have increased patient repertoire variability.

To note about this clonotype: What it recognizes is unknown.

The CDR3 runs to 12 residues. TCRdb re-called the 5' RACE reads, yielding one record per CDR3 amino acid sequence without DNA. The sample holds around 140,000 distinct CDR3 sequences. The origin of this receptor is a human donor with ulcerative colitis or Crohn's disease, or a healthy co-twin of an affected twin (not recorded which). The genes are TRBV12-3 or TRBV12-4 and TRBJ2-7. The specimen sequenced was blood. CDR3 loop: CASGTTSYEQYF.